Presented here are 28 T cell receptor beta chains from one specimen sequenced in a study of blood T cell repertoires in COVID-19. Repertoires were generated with immunoSEQ multiplex PCR, while TCRdb's copy carries only in-frame clones and drops some. The profile covers around 150,000 clones, with about 85% appearing a single time and 3% to 4% taken by the ten largest. The sample taken for sequencing was peripheral blood. These receptors were obtained from a human donor with acute or convalescent COVID-19. The donor label of this sample is uncertain.

The V gene is TRBV12-3 or TRBV12-4, the J gene TRBJ2-1; 8 bases agree with TRBD1. CDR3 length equals 13 residues. Germline trimming cut 5 bases from V and 7 bases from J; bases unmatched to any gene: 4. The DNA of the CDR3 is TGTGCCAGCAGTACCGACAGGGGAAATGAGCAGTTCTTC. This translates into CASSTDRGNEQFF.

The V gene is TRBV30, the J gene TRBJ1-2, with 8 bases identical to TRBD1. The CDR3 loop spans 18 amino acids. Germline CDR1 and CDR2: GTSNPN and SVGIG (reference sequence). J lost 2 bases, V lost 3 bases, and 17 bases had no gene match. The CDR3, as DNA: TGTGCCTGGAGACAAGGAGGGACAGGAGCCGGGCTGAACTATGGCTACACCTTC. Amino acid sequence: CAWRQGGTGAGLNYGYTF.

The chain uses TRBV3-1 (or the pseudogene TRBV3-2) and TRBJ1-2, with 7 bases identical to TRBD1. The V and J ends lost 0 bases and 2 bases, in that order; junction bases with no gene match: 3. The germline V gene has CDR1 LGHDT and CDR2 YNNKEL (reference sequence). This CDR3 contains 15 residues. CDR3 sequence (DNA): TGTGCCAGCAGCCAAGAAAAGACAGGGAACTATGGCTACACCTTC. Its protein product is CASSQEKTGNYGYTF.

This chain connects TRBV28 to TRBJ2-2, with 8 bases identical to TRBD2. Germline V lookup: CDR1 MDHEN, CDR2 SYDVKM. V shed 2 bases, J shed 3 bases, and the junction held 2 bases outside the gene matches. The CDR3 is 15 amino acids. Written as DNA, the CDR3 is TGTGCCAGCAGTTTACGCGGGGGGTACACCGGGGAGCTGTTTTTT. This encodes CASSLRGGYTGELFF.

This clone occurred a few times. The CDR3 protein is CASSQTVFSPLHF. The CDR3 coding sequence is TGCGCCAGCAGCCAGACAGTTTTTTCACCCCTCCACTTT. The V gene is TRBV4-3, the J gene TRBJ1-6, with D maybe TRBD1 (5 bases). V dropped 3 bases and J dropped 9 bases, with 9 bases sitting between them. The CDR3 has 13 amino acids. Germline CDR1 LGHNA, CDR2 YSLEER.

This clone was observed a few times. The chain couples TRBV30 to TRBJ1-1, with D possibly TRBD1 on 6 matching bases. The V end was cut by 3 bases, the J end by 7 bases, with 18 bases between. The CDR3 length is 14 residues. Germline CDR1 reads GTSNPN; CDR2 reads SVGIG (reference sequence). CDR3 DNA: TGTGCCTGGAGCGATATTACAGGGCGGCGTGAAGCTTTCTTT. Protein: CAWSDITGRREAFF.

The chain has TRBV9 and TRBJ1-6; 9 nucleotides match TRBD1. In germline, CDR1 is SGDLS, CDR2 YYNGEE. The CDR3 has 18 amino acids. V gave up 3 bases and J gave up 7 bases; unmatched junction bases: 14. The CDR3 region is CASSGRETGGPFNSPLHF. The CDR3 nucleotides read TGTGCCAGCAGCGGCCGCGAGACAGGGGGGCCTTTCAATTCACCCCTCCACTTT.

This chain links TRBV19 with TRBJ1-2; D not resolved. Deletions cut 5 bases from V and 6 bases from J, with 13 bases between. The CDR3 extends over 13 amino acids. Germline CDR1 is LNHDA and CDR2 is SQIVND (reference sequence). CDR3 residues: CASSSGELNGYTF. In DNA form, the CDR3 reads TGTGCCAGTAGTTCCGGGGAACTAAATGGCTACACCTTC. Full variable domain (rest looked up from reference TRBV19 and TRBJ1-2): DGGITQSPKYLFRKEGQNVTLSCEQNLNHDAMYWYRQDPGQGLRLIYYSQIVNDFQKGDIAEGYSVSREKKESFPLTVTSAQKNPTAFYLCASSSGELNGYTFGSGTRLTVV.

J is TRBJ1-1 and V is TRBV4-1, with D maybe TRBD1 (5 bases). Deletions cut 5 bases from V and 2 bases from J, with 15 bases between. This CDR3 region has 15 residues. CDR1 is MGHRA, CDR2 YSYEKL, per germline. DNA of the CDR3: TGCGCCAGCAGCGGCCAACAGGTGACCAACACTGAAGCTTTCTTT. Encoded protein: CASSGQQVTNTEAFF.

The chain is built from TRBV7-9 and TRBJ1-1; 7 positions agree with TRBD1. Trimming at V came to 1 base and at J to 4 bases, leaving 6 bases not matched to a gene. Germline V gene data show CDR1 as SEHNR and CDR2 as FQNEAQ (reference sequence). This CDR3 spans 15 amino acids. CDR3 protein: CASSLGETGITEAFF. The CDR3 DNA reads TGTGCCAGCAGCTTAGGCGAGACAGGGATCACTGAAGCTTTCTTT.

This clone has only one observation. V and J are TRBV5-8 and TRBJ1-4; D ambiguous. Per the germline V gene, CDR1 is SGHTS and CDR2 is YDEGEE. V dropped 0 bases and J dropped 0 bases, with 12 bases sitting between them. The CDR3 runs 17 residues. The DNA of the CDR3 is TGTGCCAGCAGCTTGGGAGGCCACACATCAACTAATGAAAAACTGTTTTTT. Its translation: CASSLGGHTSTNEKLFF. The whole variable domain, remainder taken from reference TRBV5-8 and TRBJ1-4, is EAGVTQSPTHLIKTRGQQATLRCSPISGHTSVYWYQQALGLGLQFLLWYDEGEERNRGNFPPRFSGRQFPNYSSELNVNALELEDSALYLCASSLGGHTSTNEKLFFGSGTQLSVL.

The V and J genes are TRBV6-6 and TRBJ2-1; 8 bases align to TRBD1. Per germline, CDR1 MNHNY and CDR2 SVGAGI (reference sequence). With 6 bases clipped from V and 0 bases from J, the junction kept 4 bases outside the gene matches. This CDR3 is built from 15 residues. The CDR3 spells CASSMDRDSYNEQFF. CDR3 in DNA: TGTGCCAGCAGCATGGACAGGGACTCCTACAATGAGCAGTTCTTC.

The rearrangement uses TRBV29-1 and TRBJ2-6; D is unresolved. The CDR3 spans 15 residues. V dropped 4 bases and J dropped 0 bases, with 10 bases sitting between them. The V gene's germline CDR1 is SQVTM and CDR2 ANQGSEA. The CDR3 bases are TGCAGCGTTGGGGTAGCCAGCTCTGGGGCCAACGTCCTGACTTTC. This codes for CSVGVASSGANVLTF.

This chain joins TRBV6-4 and TRBJ2-1; tentatively, D is TRBD2 (7 bases). Trimming removed 3 bases from V and 3 bases from J, with 12 bases in between. Germline CDR1 MRHNA, CDR2 SNTAGT. This CDR3 comprises 15 residues. The CDR3 loop reads CASSETGGVYNEQFF. The DNA of the CDR3 is TGTGCCAGCAGTGAGACGGGGGGCGTCTACAATGAGCAGTTCTTC.

The V call is TRBV4-3, the J call TRBJ1-1; D gene ambiguous. With 0 bases removed from V and 0 bases from J, the gap between germline ends came to 14 bases. Per germline, CDR1 LGHNA and CDR2 YSLEER. The CDR3 has 17 amino acids. The CDR3 DNA reads as TGCGCCAGCAGCCAAGATGAGGGTAGGATCCTGAACACTGAAGCTTTCTTT. It encodes CASSQDEGRILNTEAFF.

The chain joins TRBV25-1 to TRBJ2-5, with TRBD1 identical over 9 bases. The CDR3 is 15 amino acids. Germline-derived CDR1 and CDR2 are MGHDK and SYGVNS. V was pared by 1 base and J by 0 bases, with 0 bases of the junction left unmatched. CDR3 sequence: CASSEWDRDQETQYF. CDR3 nucleotides: TGTGCCAGCAGTGAATGGGACAGGGACCAAGAGACCCAGTACTTC.

The chain combines TRBV9 with TRBJ2-7; the match to TRBD2 covers 11 bases. This CDR3 region has 15 residues. V dropped 4 bases and J dropped 5; count of bases not matched to a gene: 8. Germline V gene data show CDR1 as SGDLS and CDR2 as YYNGEE. The CDR3: CASSPWASGGHEQYF. In DNA form, the CDR3 reads TGTGCCAGCAGCCCCTGGGCTAGCGGGGGGCACGAGCAGTACTTC.

The V gene is TRBV6-5, the J gene TRBJ2-2; weak D call: TRBD2 (7 bases). CDR3 size: 14 residues. V lost 8 bases and J 0 bases, leaving 10 bases between the germline ends. Germline CDR1 is MNHEY and CDR2 is SVGAGI. The CDR3 reads CASPGGPNTGELFF. Written as DNA, the CDR3 is TGTGCCAGCCCCGGGGGGCCGAACACCGGGGAGCTGTTTTTT.

The J gene is TRBJ1-5, the V gene TRBV4-1; perhaps TRBD1 as D (6 bases). V was shortened by 1 base and J by 2 bases, with 18 bases between the two germline ends. CDR1 and CDR2 (germline): MGHRA, YSYEKL. The CDR3 sequence is 18 residues long. As DNA, the CDR3 is TGCGCCAGCAGCCAAGGAGGTTTGGGGGCCATGGGCAATCAGCCCCAGCATTTT. It is translated as CASSQGGLGAMGNQPQHF.

In its sample, this clone was seen once. The chain uses TRBV18 and TRBJ1-6, with TRBD1 as a possible D gene (6 bases). CDR3 size: 19 residues. Germline V gene sequence: CDR1 KGHSH, CDR2 LQKENI. V was cut by 2 bases and J by 2 bases, with 19 bases left in between. CDR3 sequence (DNA): TGTGCCAGCTCACCAAGTGACGGACAGTCGTGGCCCTATAATTCACCCCTCCACTTT. It translates to CASSPSDGQSWPYNSPLHF.

The CDR3 loop is CASSWTAGSTEAFF. Written as DNA, the CDR3 is TGTGCCAGCAGTTGGACAGCGGGGAGCACTGAAGCTTTCTTT. The J gene is TRBJ1-1, the V gene TRBV2, with D possibly being TRBD1 (6 bases). V was trimmed by 5 bases and J by 4 bases, leaving 14 bases between them. The CDR3 is 14 amino acids. The germline V gene encodes CDR1 SNHLY and CDR2 FYNNEI.

The V call is TRBV15, the J call TRBJ2-5; a possible D gene is TRBD1 (5 bases). In germline, CDR1 is LNHNV, CDR2 YYDKDF (reference sequence). CDR3 size: 15 residues. Trimming stripped 0 bases from V and 4 bases from J, with 12 bases between. The CDR3 reads CATSRDFQGRETQYF. As DNA, the CDR3 is TGTGCCACCAGCAGAGATTTTCAGGGTCGAGAGACCCAGTACTTC.

The count of this clone is one. No conserved phenylalanine or tryptophan is present at the end of the CDR3, so a read error is the likely explanation. No DNA is shown, since the ends of the CDR3 on it are uncertain; the CDR3 is the one TCRdb lists. The chain carries TRBV2 and TRBJ2-3; the D call of TRBD2 is as the table states it, not checked on the DNA. Germline V lookup: CDR1 SNHLY, CDR2 FYNNEI. The CDR3 region is 11 residues in length, termini included. The CDR3 reads CASSEKLDVLV.

The chain has TRBV5-1 and TRBJ1-5; TRBD1 is a possible D gene (6 bases). Germline V gene sequence: CDR1 SGHRS, CDR2 YFSETQ. This CDR3 contains 15 residues. V was cut by 5 bases and J by 5 bases, with 17 bases left in between. The CDR3, as DNA: TGCGCCAGCAGTTTTACAGGGAATAAGGATCAGCCCCAGCATTTT. It codes for CASSFTGNKDQPQHF.

This chain joins TRBV5-1 and TRBJ2-7; D is possibly TRBD1 (6 bases). The CDR3 runs 13 residues. With 4 bases removed from V and 2 bases from J, the gap between germline ends came to 10 bases. Germline CDR1 is SGHRS and CDR2 is YFSETQ. CDR3 region: CASSEQGPYEQYF. The CDR3 DNA reads TGCGCCAGCAGCGAACAGGGACCCTACGAGCAGTACTTC. Together with reference TRBV5-1 and TRBJ2-7, the CDR3 gives the full variable domain: KAGVTQTPRYLIKTRGQQVTLSCSPISGHRSVSWYQQTPGQGLQFLFEYFSETQRNKGNFPGRFSGRQFSNSRSEMNVSTLELGDSALYLCASSEQGPYEQYFGPGTRLTVT.

The gene calls are TRBV7-2 and TRBJ2-7, with TRBD1 matching over 7 bases. V gave up 0 bases and J gave up 1 base; unmatched junction bases: 21. CDR1 and CDR2 (germline): SGHTA, FQGNSA. This CDR3 has 21 amino acids. The chain's CDR3 is CASSLAVIIPPRTGNSYEQYF. In DNA form, the CDR3 reads TGTGCCAGCAGCTTAGCGGTTATAATCCCCCCTCGGACAGGAAATTCCTACGAGCAGTACTTC.

Remarks on this clone: The junction shows a germline mismatch at one end, possibly a read error. The chain is built from TRBV5-6 and TRBJ1-2; TRBD1 agrees at 12 bases. The germline CDR1 and CDR2 sequences are SGHDT and YYEEEE. CDR3 length: 16 amino acids. This CDR3 reads CASSLGDRGLGYSYTF. In DNA form, the CDR3 reads TGTGCCAGCAGCTTGGGGGACAGGGGGCTAGGCTATAGCTACACCTTC. Drawing the rest from reference TRBV5-6 and TRBJ1-2, the complete variable domain is DAGVTQSPTHLIKTRGQQVTLRCSPKSGHDTVSWYQQALGQGPQFIFQYYEEEERQRGNFPDRFSGHQFPNYSSELNVNALLLGDSALYLCASSLGDRGLGYSYTFGSGTRLTVV.

The V gene is TRBV7-3, the J gene TRBJ2-2; D ambiguous. The CDR3 runs 15 residues. V lost 5 bases and J 5 bases, leaving 15 bases between the germline ends. Germline V gene sequence: CDR1 SGHTA, CDR2 FQGTGA. The CDR3 is CASSPPGSTTGELFF. CDR3 bases: TGTGCCAGCAGCCCACCCGGGTCTACGACCGGGGAGCTGTTTTTT.